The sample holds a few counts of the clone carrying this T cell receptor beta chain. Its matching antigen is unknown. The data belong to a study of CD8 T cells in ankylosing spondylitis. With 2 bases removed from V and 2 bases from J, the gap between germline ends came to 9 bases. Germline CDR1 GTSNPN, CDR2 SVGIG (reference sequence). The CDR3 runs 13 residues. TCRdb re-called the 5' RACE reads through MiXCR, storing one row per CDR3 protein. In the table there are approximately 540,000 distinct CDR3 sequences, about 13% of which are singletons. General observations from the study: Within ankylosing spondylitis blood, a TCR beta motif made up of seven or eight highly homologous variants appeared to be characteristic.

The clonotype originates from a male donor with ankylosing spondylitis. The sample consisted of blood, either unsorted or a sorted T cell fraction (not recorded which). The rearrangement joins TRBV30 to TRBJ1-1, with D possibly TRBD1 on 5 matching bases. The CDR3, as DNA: TGTGCCTGGAGTTACGGACACAACACTGAAGCTTTCTTT. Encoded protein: CAWSYGHNTEAFF. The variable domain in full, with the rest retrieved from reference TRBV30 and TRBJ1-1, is SQTIHQWPATLVQPVGSPLSLECTVEGTSNPNLYWYRQAAGRGLQLLFYSVGIGQISSEVPQNLSASRPQDRQFILSSKKLLLSDSGFYLCAWSYGHNTEAFFGQGTRLTVV.